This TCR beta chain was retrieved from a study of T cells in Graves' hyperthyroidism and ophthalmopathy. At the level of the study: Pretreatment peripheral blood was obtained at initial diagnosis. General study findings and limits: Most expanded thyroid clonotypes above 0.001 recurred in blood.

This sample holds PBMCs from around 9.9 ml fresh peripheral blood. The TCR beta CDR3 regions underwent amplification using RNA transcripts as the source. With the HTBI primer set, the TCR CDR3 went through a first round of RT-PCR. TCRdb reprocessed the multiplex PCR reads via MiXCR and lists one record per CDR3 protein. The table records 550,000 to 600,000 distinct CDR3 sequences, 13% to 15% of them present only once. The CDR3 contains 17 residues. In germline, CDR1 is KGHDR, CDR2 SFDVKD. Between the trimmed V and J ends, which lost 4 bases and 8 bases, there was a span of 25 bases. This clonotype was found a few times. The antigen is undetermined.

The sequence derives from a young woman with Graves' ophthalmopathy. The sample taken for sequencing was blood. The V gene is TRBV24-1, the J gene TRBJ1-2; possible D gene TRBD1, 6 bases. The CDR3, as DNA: TGTGCCACCAGTGACGCCAGCGGGGGGCGCTTCTTTGGAGGCTACACCTTC. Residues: CATSDASGGRFFGGYTF.